This T cell receptor beta chain was identified in a study of blood T cells in healthy people across ages. General study points: The lack of PBMC sorting stopped any conclusive naive versus antigen-experienced comparison. The unknown donor CMV status may have confounded expanded clonotype changes.

This clonotype has ten or more counts. Its specificity is not known. Isolation yielded PBMCs, at least 7 million per sample, in every case. A second PCR of about 7 to 12 cycles used a sample-barcoded 5' primer and a J-beta primer mix. TCRdb re-called the 5' RACE reads through MiXCR, storing one row per CDR3 protein. The table has about 640,000 distinct CDR3 sequences, less than 35% seen once; the top ten hold around a sixth. This CDR3 spans 15 amino acids. The ends were cut back, 7 bases at V and 4 bases at J, with 14 bases in the middle. The germline CDR1 and CDR2 sequences are MNHEY and SMNVEV (reference sequence).

Sequencing was carried out using blood. The rearrangement uses TRBV27 and TRBJ1-6, with no clear D. The sequence derives from a woman aged 80 or older in good health. The CDR3 reads CASTNRVGYNSPLHF. The CDR3 DNA is TGTGCCAGCACCAACCGAGTAGGATATAATTCACCCCTCCACTTT.